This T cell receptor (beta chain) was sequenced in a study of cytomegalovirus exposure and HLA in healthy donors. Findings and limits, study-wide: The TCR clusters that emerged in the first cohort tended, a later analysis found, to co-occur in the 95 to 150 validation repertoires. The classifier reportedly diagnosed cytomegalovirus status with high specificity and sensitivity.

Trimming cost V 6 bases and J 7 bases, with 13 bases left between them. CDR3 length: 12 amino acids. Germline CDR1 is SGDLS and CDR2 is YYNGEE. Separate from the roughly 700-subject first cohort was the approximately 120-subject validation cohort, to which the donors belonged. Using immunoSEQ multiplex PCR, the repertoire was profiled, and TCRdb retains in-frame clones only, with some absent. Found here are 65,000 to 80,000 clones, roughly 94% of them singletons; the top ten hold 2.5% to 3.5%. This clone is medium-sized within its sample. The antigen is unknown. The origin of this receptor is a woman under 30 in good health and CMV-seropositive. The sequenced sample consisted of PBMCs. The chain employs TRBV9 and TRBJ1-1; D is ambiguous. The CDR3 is CASTSRRGEAFF. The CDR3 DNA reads TGTGCCAGCACCTCCCGTCGGGGTGAAGCTTTCTTT.